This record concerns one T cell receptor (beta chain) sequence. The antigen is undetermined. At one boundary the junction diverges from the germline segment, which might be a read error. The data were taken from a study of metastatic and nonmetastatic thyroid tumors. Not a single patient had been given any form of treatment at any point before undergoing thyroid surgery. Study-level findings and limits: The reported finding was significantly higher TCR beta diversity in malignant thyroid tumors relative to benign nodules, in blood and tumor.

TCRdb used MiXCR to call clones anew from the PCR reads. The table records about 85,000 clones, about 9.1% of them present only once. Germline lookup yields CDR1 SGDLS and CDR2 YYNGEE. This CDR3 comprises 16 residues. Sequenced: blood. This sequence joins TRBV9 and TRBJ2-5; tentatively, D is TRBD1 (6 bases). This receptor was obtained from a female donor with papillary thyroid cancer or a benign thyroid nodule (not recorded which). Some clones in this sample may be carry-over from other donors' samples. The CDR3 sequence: CTSSESPWGTQETQYF. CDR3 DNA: TGTACCAGCAGCGAGTCCCCGTGGGGGACACAAGAGACCCAGTACTTC. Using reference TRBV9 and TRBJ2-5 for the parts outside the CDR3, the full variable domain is DSGVTQTPKHLITATGQRVTLRCSPRSGDLSVYWYQQSLDQGLQFLIQYYNGEERAKGNILERFSAQQFPDLHSELNLSSLELGDSALYFCTSSESPWGTQETQYFGPGTRLLVL.